The next 4 T cell receptor beta chains were all read from a single sample in a study of identifying expanded T cells in peripheral blood. Some clones are missing from TCRdb's copy, which holds only in-frame ones; the method was immunoSEQ multiplex PCR. The table lists under 130,000 clones, 80% to 90% of them singletons. Sequences were obtained from blood. Every receptor here comes from a person aged 18 to 75 in good health.

This clone has just a few counts. The chain carries TRBV6-6 and TRBJ1-5; D is undetermined. This CDR3 is 11 amino acids long. Trimming removed 5 bases at V and 15 bases at J, with 14 bases between. The V gene's germline CDR1 is MNHNY and CDR2 SVGAGI (reference sequence). CDR3 region: CASSPPGFTHF. CDR3 nucleotides: TGTGCCAGCAGTCCCCCTGGCTTCACGCATTTT.

V usage is TRBV2 and J usage is TRBJ2-7, with TRBD2 matching 13 bases. V shed 7 bases and J 4 bases; nucleotides not matched to a gene: 7. This CDR3 is 15 amino acids long. The germline V gene encodes CDR1 SNHLY and CDR2 FYNNEI. In DNA, the CDR3 is TGTGCCAGCATCGAGGTGGGACTAGCGGGGTACGAGCAGTACTTC. This encodes CASIEVGLAGYEQYF.

The gene calls are TRBV6-1 and TRBJ1-6; 7 bases match TRBD1. V gave up 8 bases and J gave up 8 bases; unmatched junction bases: 9. This CDR3 has 14 amino acids. Germline CDR1 is MNHNS and CDR2 is SASEGT. CDR3 sequence reads: CASLYRDSYSPLHF. DNA of the CDR3: TGTGCCAGCCTGTACCGGGACAGCTATTCACCCCTCCACTTT.

The chain carries TRBV5-8 and TRBJ2-5, with D hard to call. Trimming shortened V by 2 bases and J by 2 bases, and 7 bases separated the two germline ends. Germline lookup yields CDR1 SGHTS and CDR2 YDEGEE. CDR3 length equals 13 residues. The CDR3 is CASSFFGQETQYF. The CDR3 DNA follows: TGTGCCAGCAGCTTTTTCGGACAAGAGACCCAGTACTTC.